The T cell receptor (beta chain) described here comes from a study of blood T cell repertoires in COVID-19 (dated by TCRdb to the early 2020s). About the investigation overall: The collaborator samples originated in the United States, Italy and Spain and spanned the acute and convalescent phases of COVID-19. The material from the prospective study consisted of cDNA or gDNA derived from T cells, B-cell-depleted T cells, or PBMCs. Deeply sampled blood TCRbeta repertoires from subjects exposed to, actively infected with, or recovered from COVID-19 were included in the dataset. The repertoires were made available in a free public database intended to serve as a resource for research on the immune response to SARS-CoV-2. The samples were drawn from the first 160 participants of the ongoing ImmuneRACE study and from roughly 1,300 subjects provided by 6 global collaborators. The sample metadata nearly always contained a de-identified subject ID, COVID-19 status, age in years and sex. Where HLA class I and class II types were available, the types were taken from metadata supplied by the sample provider, not from assay-based typing. Overall study outcomes, separate from this receptor: How much clinical and demographic metadata was included differed by source and by participant, and the metadata was provided uncurated.

For this chain, trimming is 7 bases at the V end and 2 bases at the J end, and the number of junction bases without a gene match is 4. From a lookup of the germline V gene, CDR1 and CDR2 are MDHEN and SYDVKM. From the cysteine up to the phenylalanine, the CDR3 has a length of 14 residues. Only the CDR3 DNA is retained, 42 bases long and in frame from the first base. As to this clone: This clone's antigen is unknown. Base qualities are not provided; no much larger clone lies one nucleotide away.

TCRbeta CDR3 regions were amplified from genomic DNA by means of the immunoSEQ Assay, a bias-controlled multiplex PCR. The authors' analysis ran thus. The number of nucleated cells in each sample was estimated by amplification of reference gene primers within the assay. Sequence reads were collapsed and filtered to measure the absolute abundance of every unique TCRbeta CDR3 rearrangement. Productive Simpson clonality was computed per sample as the square root of Simpson's diversity index over productive rearrangements. Held by TCRdb, this immuneACCESS table contains in-frame sequences only and omits some clones. Under half of the omission traces to an unresolved V gene where checked; the cause of the rest is unknown. V, J and clone size derive from that table, while D and trimming were established from the DNA sequence. This sample gives 70,000 to 95,000 clones in total; 86% of them show up just once. 25% of the sample is taken by the ten largest.

Each collaborating institution followed its own protocols to collect whole blood in K2EDTA tubes. For TCRbeta analysis, collaborators shipped samples as frozen whole blood, isolated PBMCs, or DNA extracted from either of those sample types. The specimen sequenced was peripheral blood. This receptor was taken from a human donor in a cohort sampled during active COVID-19. The sequence is built from TRBV28 and TRBJ1-4, with 7 middle bases fitting TRBD1. The CDR3 loop reads CASNPQGTNEKLFF. At the DNA level, the sequence is TGTGCCAGCAATCCACAGGGGACTAATGAAAAACTGTTTTTT. The entire variable domain, with the stretches around the CDR3 drawn from the reference TRBV28 and TRBJ1-4 proteins, is DVKVTQSSRYLVKRTGEKVFLECVQDMDHENMFWYRQDPGLGLRLIYFSYDVKMKEKGDIPEGYSVSREKKERFSLILESASTNQTSMYLCASNPQGTNEKLFFGSGTQLSVL.